The clone carrying this T cell receptor beta chain was picked up a small number of times. What it binds is not known. These data are taken from a study of shared clonotypes between healthy human individuals. About the research overall: A couple of women and a few men aged 18 to 49 made up the donors. CD4 naive and CD4 memory each took three plates per donor, while CD8 naive took two and CD8 memory one. Study results and caveats: It was the non-shared clonotypes that had lower generation probabilities than clonotypes shared by all four donors.

Per germline, CDR1 KGHSH and CDR2 LQKENI. The V gene lost 0 bases and the J gene lost 5 bases, with 9 bases spanning the gap. The CDR3 runs 14 residues. Execution of the assay was at deep level. Clones were read by immunoSEQ multiplex PCR, and TCRdb kept only the in-frame ones, dropping some. Of over a million clones in the sample, around 74% were seen once. The source is a man aged 18-30 years in good health. The material sequenced was memory CD4+ T cells sorted from blood. Noted subset: CD45RA-negative fraction. The genes are TRBV18 and TRBJ2-3; weak D call: TRBD2 (6 bases). CDR3 sequence reads: CASSPPRGRDTQYF. CDR3 bases: TGTGCCAGCTCACCACCACGGGGGAGAGATACGCAGTATTTT.